This TCR beta chain originates from a study of T cell responses to AZD1222 COVID-19 vaccine. Regarding the study as a whole: Targeting of unmutated variant regions was reportedly seen in nearly half of spike-specific TCRs. Baseline seropositives among AZD1222 recipients totaled only five or six.

Sequencing was performed with immunoSEQ multiplex PCR; in TCRdb, only in-frame clones are kept and a portion is missing. Of over 150,000 clones listed, about nine tenths were seen once; the top ten hold about 3%. As regards this clone: Its antigen remains unidentified.

V was pared by 6 bases and J by 4 bases, with 10 bases between. The germline CDR1 and CDR2 sequences are SQVTM and ANQGSEA. The CDR3 consists of 11 residues. This chain connects TRBV29-1 to TRBJ2-7; the D gene is possibly TRBD2 (6 bases). The material sequenced was peripheral blood, taken on day 0 of AZD1222 vaccination. The TCR was taken from an adult in good health. CDR3 DNA: TGCAGCGTCGGACGGGAGTACGAGCAGTACTTC. This codes for CSVGREYEQYF.